Listed below are T cell receptor beta chains from one sample, sequenced in a study of neurological immune-mediated disorders. MiXCR, run by TCRdb on the 5' RACE reads, gives a single entry per CDR3 protein. The data contain 50,000 or so distinct CDR3 sequences, under 15% of them seen just once; the ten biggest clones take up 4.5% to 5.5%. Sequencing used PBMCs. These receptor sequences come from a male donor with HTLV-1-associated myelopathy (HAM/TSP). The CDR3 runs from the conserved cysteine through the conserved F or W. A D gene is named only where the DNA matches it firmly. Some rows have no size entry. The others give once, few or many, or a class for an expanded clone.

j_call: TRBJ2-2
d_call: TRBD2
clone_size: many
v_call: TRBV6-2/TRBV6-3
cdr3_nt: TGTGCCAGCAGTTACTCGATACCAGCGGGGGGGAACACCGGGGAGCTGTTTTTT
cdr3_aa: CASSYSIPAGGNTGELFF

j_call: TRBJ1-1
d_call: -
clone_size: many
v_call: TRBV7-2
cdr3_nt: TGTGCCAGCAGCTTAATTTGGGGCACTGAAGCTTTCTTT
cdr3_aa: CASSLIWGTEAFF

j_call: TRBJ1-1
d_call: -
clone_size: -
v_call: TRBV29-1
cdr3_nt: TGCAGCGTGCGGGCGGGCTCAGGGAACAAGGAAGCTTTCTTT
cdr3_aa: CSVRAGSGNKEAFF

j_call: TRBJ1-2
d_call: -
clone_size: many
v_call: TRBV7-2
cdr3_nt: TGTGCCAGCAGCTTAGAAGGGCGCGATATTTCCGGCTACACCTTC
cdr3_aa: CASSLEGRDISGYTF

j_call: TRBJ2-7
d_call: -
clone_size: many
v_call: TRBV28
cdr3_nt: TGTGCCATCTCGTCAAAGCACCTTTTCAACGAGCAGTACTTC
cdr3_aa: CAISSKHLFNEQYF

j_call: TRBJ2-1
d_call: -
clone_size: -
v_call: TRBV20-1
cdr3_nt: TGCAGTGAGGATACGGGACACGGGGCTCGCAATGAGCAGTTCTTC
cdr3_aa: CSEDTGHGARNEQFF

j_call: TRBJ1-6
d_call: -
clone_size: many
v_call: TRBV29-1
cdr3_nt: TGCAGCGTCGATTTCGGGGGAGGCCTCCACTTT
cdr3_aa: CSVDFGGGLHF

j_call: TRBJ1-1
d_call: TRBD1
clone_size: -
v_call: TRBV2
cdr3_nt: TGTGCCAGCAGAGGGGGACAGGTCAACACTGAAGCTTTCTTT
cdr3_aa: CASRGGQVNTEAFF

j_call: TRBJ1-6
d_call: -
clone_size: many
v_call: TRBV12-3/TRBV12-4
cdr3_nt: TGTGCCAGCAGTTTCGTGGCCGAGGGATCACCCCTCCACTTT
cdr3_aa: CASSFVAEGSPLHF

j_call: TRBJ2-7
d_call: -
clone_size: many
v_call: TRBV5-1
cdr3_nt: TGCGCCAGCAGCAAGGGGTTAAACTACGAGCAGTACTTC
cdr3_aa: CASSKGLNYEQYF

j_call: TRBJ1-1
d_call: -
clone_size: many
v_call: TRBV5-1
cdr3_nt: TGCGCCAGCAGCTTGGGACAGCAGAACACTGAAGCTTTCTTT
cdr3_aa: CASSLGQQNTEAFF

j_call: TRBJ2-7
d_call: -
clone_size: many
v_call: TRBV29-1
cdr3_nt: TGCAGCGTTGTTGGGGGAGGCTACGAGCAGTACTTC
cdr3_aa: CSVVGGGYEQYF

j_call: TRBJ2-1
d_call: -
clone_size: once
v_call: TRBV11-3
cdr3_nt: TGTGCCAGCAGCTCCCAGGGGGGTCCCAACAATGAGCAGTTCTTC
cdr3_aa: CASSSQGGPNNEQFF

j_call: TRBJ2-1
d_call: TRBD1
clone_size: -
v_call: TRBV5-1
cdr3_nt: TGCGCCAGCAGCTTGCGGGTATCTACAGGGGGTAATGAGCAGTTCTTC
cdr3_aa: CASSLRVSTGGNEQFF

j_call: TRBJ2-1
d_call: -
clone_size: many
v_call: TRBV5-1
cdr3_nt: TGCGCCAGCAGCTTGTTTACAGGGATGAGCTCCTACAATGAGCAGTTCTTC
cdr3_aa: CASSLFTGMSSYNEQFF

j_call: TRBJ1-5
d_call: TRBD1
clone_size: many
v_call: TRBV2
cdr3_nt: TGTGCCAGCAGTCTTCTGACAGGGGGCGATCAGCCCCAGCATTTT
cdr3_aa: CASSLLTGGDQPQHF

j_call: TRBJ1-3
d_call: -
clone_size: many
v_call: TRBV20-1
cdr3_nt: TGCAGTGCTAGGGCTCCAGTCTCTGGAAACACCATATATTTT
cdr3_aa: CSARAPVSGNTIYF

j_call: TRBJ1-2
d_call: -
clone_size: many
v_call: TRBV6-2/TRBV6-3
cdr3_nt: TGTGCCAGCAGTCTATCAAGAGGACCCGGGAACTATGGCTACACCTTC
cdr3_aa: CASSLSRGPGNYGYTF

j_call: TRBJ2-2
d_call: -
clone_size: many
v_call: TRBV7-8
cdr3_nt: TGTGCCAGCAGCGTCGCCGGGGAGCTGTTTTTT
cdr3_aa: CASSVAGELFF

j_call: TRBJ2-1
d_call: -
clone_size: many
v_call: TRBV5-1
cdr3_nt: TGCGCCAGCTTTCAAGGAGGGTACAATGAGCAGTTCTTC
cdr3_aa: CASFQGGYNEQFF

j_call: TRBJ1-5
d_call: -
clone_size: many
v_call: TRBV29-1
cdr3_nt: TGCAGCGTTGGGACGGCTAATCAGCCCCAGCATTTT
cdr3_aa: CSVGTANQPQHF

j_call: TRBJ1-2
d_call: -
clone_size: many
v_call: TRBV20-1
cdr3_nt: TGCAGTGCCGAGGACGAGGATCACTATGGCTACACCTTC
cdr3_aa: CSAEDEDHYGYTF

j_call: TRBJ2-7
d_call: TRBD1
clone_size: few
v_call: TRBV20-1
cdr3_nt: TGCAGTGCTCGACCGGGACAGGGCACCTACGAGCAGTACTTC
cdr3_aa: CSARPGQGTYEQYF

j_call: TRBJ2-3
d_call: TRBD2
clone_size: many
v_call: TRBV5-6
cdr3_nt: TGTGCCAGCAGCCGCCCTACTAGCGGGGGGGCCTATACGCAGTATTTT
cdr3_aa: CASSRPTSGGAYTQYF

j_call: TRBJ1-4
d_call: -
clone_size: -
v_call: TRBV7-9
cdr3_nt: TGTGCCAGCAGCCCCTACTCGAGGGGTGAAAAACTGTTTTTT
cdr3_aa: CASSPYSRGEKLFF

j_call: TRBJ2-5
d_call: TRBD2
clone_size: -
v_call: TRBV7-2
cdr3_nt: TGTGCCAGCAGATTTTTAGCGGGGGAAGAGACCAAGTACTTC
cdr3_aa: CASRFLAGEETKYF

j_call: TRBJ2-7
d_call: -
clone_size: -
v_call: TRBV18
cdr3_nt: TGTGCCAGCTCACCGGGACACGCGTCCTACGAGCAGTACTTC
cdr3_aa: CASSPGHASYEQYF

j_call: TRBJ2-6
d_call: -
clone_size: many
v_call: TRBV6-6
cdr3_nt: TGTGCCAGCAGTTACTCGAGAGGGTCAGGGGCCAACGTCCTGACTTTC
cdr3_aa: CASSYSRGSGANVLTF

j_call: TRBJ2-5
d_call: TRBD1
clone_size: many
v_call: TRBV7-6
cdr3_nt: TGTGCCAGCAGCTTACGGACAGGGGGGGAGACCCAGTACTTC
cdr3_aa: CASSLRTGGETQYF

j_call: TRBJ1-4
d_call: TRBD1
clone_size: many
v_call: TRBV7-9
cdr3_nt: TGTGCCAGCAGCTTAATCTCCGGGACAGCTAATGAAAAACTGTTTTTT
cdr3_aa: CASSLISGTANEKLFF

j_call: TRBJ1-1
d_call: TRBD1
clone_size: many
v_call: TRBV20-1
cdr3_nt: TGCAGTGCTAGAGTCGACAGGGTGGACACTGAAGCTTTCTTT
cdr3_aa: CSARVDRVDTEAFF

j_call: TRBJ2-7
d_call: -
clone_size: many
v_call: TRBV2
cdr3_nt: TGTGCCAGCAGTGAAGTCAGGGGTAGCGACTACGAGCAGTACTTC
cdr3_aa: CASSEVRGSDYEQYF

j_call: TRBJ2-7
d_call: -
clone_size: many
v_call: TRBV5-1
cdr3_nt: TGCGCCAGCAGCTTCGATGGGAGCCCTACCTACGAGCAGTACTTC
cdr3_aa: CASSFDGSPTYEQYF

j_call: TRBJ2-1
d_call: TRBD2
clone_size: many
v_call: TRBV20-1
cdr3_nt: TGCAGTGCTACCCTGCCAGCGGGGGGCATGGTGAATGAGCAGTTCTTC
cdr3_aa: CSATLPAGGMVNEQFF

j_call: TRBJ2-5
d_call: -
clone_size: many
v_call: TRBV12-3/TRBV12-4
cdr3_nt: TGTGCCAGCAGTTTCCAGGGGCGCACGGAGACCCAGTACTTC
cdr3_aa: CASSFQGRTETQYF

j_call: TRBJ1-2
d_call: -
clone_size: many
v_call: TRBV7-2
cdr3_nt: TGTGCCAGCACCTCTGGAGGGGCGCCATCTGGCTACACCTTC
cdr3_aa: CASTSGGAPSGYTF

j_call: TRBJ2-3
d_call: -
clone_size: many
v_call: TRBV20-1
cdr3_nt: TGCAGTGCTAGTAAACGCACAGATACGCAGTATTTT
cdr3_aa: CSASKRTDTQYF

j_call: TRBJ2-7
d_call: -
clone_size: many
v_call: TRBV5-5
cdr3_nt: TGTGCCAGCAGCTCTCACCTACCCTCCTACGAGCAGTACTTC
cdr3_aa: CASSSHLPSYEQYF

j_call: TRBJ1-2
d_call: -
clone_size: many
v_call: TRBV28
cdr3_nt: TGTGCCAGCAGCTCCGGACTGATCTATGGCTACACCTTC
cdr3_aa: CASSSGLIYGYTF

j_call: TRBJ2-7
d_call: -
clone_size: many
v_call: TRBV7-3
cdr3_nt: TGTGCCAGCAGCTTATCCCAGGGGGGGATTTTCGAGCAGTACTTC
cdr3_aa: CASSLSQGGIFEQYF

j_call: TRBJ1-5
d_call: -
clone_size: many
v_call: TRBV5-1
cdr3_nt: TGCGCCAGCAGCTTGGGAGGGTTCGGCAATCAGCCCCAGCATTTT
cdr3_aa: CASSLGGFGNQPQHF

j_call: TRBJ1-4
d_call: -
clone_size: many
v_call: TRBV18
cdr3_nt: TGTGCCAGCTCACCAGTAACGGGACAACTCAATGAAAAACTGTTTTTT
cdr3_aa: CASSPVTGQLNEKLFF

j_call: TRBJ2-3
d_call: TRBD2
clone_size: many
v_call: TRBV7-2
cdr3_nt: TGTGCCACCAAACCGGGGGGGCCCTCAGATACGCAGTATTTT
cdr3_aa: CATKPGGPSDTQYF

j_call: TRBJ2-5
d_call: TRBD1
clone_size: -
v_call: TRBV7-2
cdr3_nt: TGTGCCAGCAGCTTATCCGAGGGGACAGTAGTCCAGTACTTC
cdr3_aa: CASSLSEGTVVQYF